This T cell receptor beta chain was identified during a study of blood T cell repertoires in COVID-19. Across the study: The study drew acute and convalescent COVID-19 samples from the United States, Italy and Spain. Sources were T cells, B-cell-depleted T cells, or PBMCs; the material itself was cDNA or gDNA.

In the original analysis: Cell counts per sample came from amplifying reference gene primers. TCRdb's copy holds only in-frame clones and misses some; the assay was immunoSEQ multiplex PCR. The V and J calls and clone size are taken from that table; D and trimming were inferred from the DNA. This table holds about 260,000 clones, more than 75% found once. Two consecutive negative NP/OP PCR tests, clearance, or resolved symptoms defined Cohort 3 recovery. Input material: PBMCs or T cells enriched from blood (not recorded which). The TCR was taken from a woman aged 45-65 years who had recovered from COVID-19.

CDR3 loop: CASSLGMYNEQFF. CDR3 sequence (DNA): TGCGCCAGCAGCCTCGGGATGTACAATGAGCAGTTCTTC. This chain joins TRBV4-3 and TRBJ2-1; tentatively, D is TRBD2 (5 bases). The CDR3 extends over 13 amino acids. Germline V gene lookup returns CDR1 LGHNA and CDR2 YSLEER. V was cut by 4 bases and J by 4 bases, with 8 bases left in between.